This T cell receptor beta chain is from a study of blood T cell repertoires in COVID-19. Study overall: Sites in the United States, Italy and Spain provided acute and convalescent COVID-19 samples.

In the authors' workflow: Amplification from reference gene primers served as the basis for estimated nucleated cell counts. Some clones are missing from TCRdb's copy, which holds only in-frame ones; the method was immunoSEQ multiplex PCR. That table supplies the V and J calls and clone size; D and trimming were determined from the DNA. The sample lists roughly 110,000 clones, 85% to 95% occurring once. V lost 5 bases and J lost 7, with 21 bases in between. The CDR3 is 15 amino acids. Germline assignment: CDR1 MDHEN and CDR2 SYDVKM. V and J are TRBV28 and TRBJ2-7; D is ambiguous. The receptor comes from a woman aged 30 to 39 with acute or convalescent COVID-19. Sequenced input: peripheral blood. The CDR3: CASSANPPQSGEQYF. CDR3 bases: TGTGCCAGCAGTGCAAACCCACCGCAATCGGGTGAGCAGTACTTC.